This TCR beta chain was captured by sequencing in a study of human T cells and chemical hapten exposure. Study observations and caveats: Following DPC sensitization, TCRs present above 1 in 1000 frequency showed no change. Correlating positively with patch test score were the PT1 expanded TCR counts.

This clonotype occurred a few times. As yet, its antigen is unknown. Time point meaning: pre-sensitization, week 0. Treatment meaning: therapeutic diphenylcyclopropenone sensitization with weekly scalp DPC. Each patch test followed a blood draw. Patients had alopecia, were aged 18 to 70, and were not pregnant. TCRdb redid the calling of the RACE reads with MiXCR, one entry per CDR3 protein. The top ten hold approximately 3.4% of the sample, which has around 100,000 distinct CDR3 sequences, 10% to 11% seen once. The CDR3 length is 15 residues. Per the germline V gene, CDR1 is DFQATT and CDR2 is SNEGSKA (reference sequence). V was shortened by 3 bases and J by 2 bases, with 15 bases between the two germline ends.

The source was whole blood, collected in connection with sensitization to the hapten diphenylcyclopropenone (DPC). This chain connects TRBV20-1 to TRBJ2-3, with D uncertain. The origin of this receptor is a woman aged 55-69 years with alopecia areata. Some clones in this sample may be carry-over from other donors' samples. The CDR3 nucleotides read TGCAGTGCTAGCCCCGGAACCACAGCCACAGATACGCAGTATTTT. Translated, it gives CSASPGTTATDTQYF.